These T cell receptor beta chains were read from a single sample in a study of response to subunit inactivated influenza vaccine. TCRdb processed the RT-PCR reads anew with MiXCR; each CDR3 protein has one entry. Found here are about 190,000 distinct CDR3 sequences, 13% to 15% of them singletons; the top ten hold roughly 24%. The specimen comprised CD8+ T cells sorted from PBMCs, sampled around 5 days after vaccination. These receptors all stem from a man in his fifties who received an inactivated influenza vaccine. Each CDR3 is given with its conserved first and last residue. The D gene is left open where the match is weak. Clone size is stated in some rows and not others, as once, few, many or a class when expanded.

size	D	J	V	CDR3	DNA
-	TRBD2	TRBJ2-1	TRBV7-2	CASSFSTSGVLPYNEQFF	TGTGCCAGCAGCTTCAGTACTAGCGGGGTCCTACCCTACAATGAGCAGTTCTTC
-	TRBD1	TRBJ1-2	TRBV30	CAWSADRWDGYTF	TGTGCCTGGAGTGCGGACAGGTGGGATGGCTACACCTTC
few	-	TRBJ2-1	TRBV29-1	CSVRGGVSYNEQFF	TGCAGCGTTCGAGGAGGCGTGTCCTACAATGAGCAGTTCTTC
-	-	TRBJ1-1	TRBV3-1	CASSQGDGTEAFF	TGTGCCAGCAGCCAAGGGGACGGAACTGAAGCTTTCTTT
-	TRBD1	TRBJ2-5	TRBV20-1	CSAREGLGTEQETQYF	TGCAGTGCTAGAGAGGGGCTTGGGACAGAACAAGAGACCCAGTACTTC
few	-	TRBJ2-3	TRBV28	CASSLGASEPPDTQYF	TGTGCCAGCAGTTTAGGGGCTAGCGAGCCCCCAGATACGCAGTATTTT
-	-	TRBJ2-1	TRBV7-9	CASSLGGSRVGGYNEQFF	TGTGCCAGCAGCTTAGGGGGATCGAGGGTAGGAGGCTACAATGAGCAGTTCTTC
-	TRBD2	TRBJ2-5	TRBV12-3/TRBV12-4	CASSLSGRETQYF	TGTGCCAGCAGTTTATCCGGGAGGGAGACCCAGTACTTC
few	-	TRBJ2-1	TRBV5-1	CASSLVSDEQFF	TGCGCCAGCAGCTTGGTTAGCGATGAGCAGTTCTTC
-	TRBD2	TRBJ2-3	TRBV10-3	CAISESYTARLASTDTQYF	TGTGCCATCAGTGAGTCTTATACCGCCCGACTAGCTAGCACAGATACGCAGTATTTT
-	TRBD2	TRBJ2-3	TRBV18	CASSLAGGWTTDTQYF	TGTGCCAGCTCACTCGCGGGGGGATGGACTACAGATACGCAGTATTTT
-	-	TRBJ1-2	TRBV7-9	CASSLNDFNYGYTF	TGTGCCAGCAGCTTAAACGACTTTAACTATGGCTACACCTTC
once	-	TRBJ2-2	TRBV15	CATSGPNTGELFF	TGTGCCACCAGCGGCCCGAACACCGGGGAGCTGTTTTTT
few	TRBD2	TRBJ2-1	TRBV7-8	CASSKAGGPYNEQFF	TGTGCCAGCAGCAAAGCGGGGGGGCCGTACAATGAGCAGTTCTTC
-	-	TRBJ2-2	TRBV30	CAWSSATVNTGELFF	TGTGCCTGGAGTTCCGCGACGGTGAACACCGGGGAGCTGTTTTTT
many	-	TRBJ2-7	TRBV6-1	CASSPTGLSYEQYF	TGTGCCAGCAGTCCGACGGGACTCTCCTACGAGCAGTACTTC
many	TRBD2	TRBJ2-1	TRBV29-1	CSVAGTSVSYNEQFF	TGCAGCGTCGCCGGGACTAGCGTCTCCTACAATGAGCAGTTCTTC
few	-	TRBJ1-2	TRBV6-5	CASSYLPTGNYGYTF	TGTGCCAGCAGTTACTTACCAACAGGGAACTATGGCTACACCTTC
-	TRBD2	TRBJ2-7	TRBV29-1	CSVGSLAGTNEQYF	TGCAGCGTTGGGTCTCTAGCGGGAACCAACGAGCAGTACTTC
few	-	TRBJ2-1	TRBV5-1	CASSLIASGNEQFF	TGCGCCAGCAGCTTAATCGCGTCGGGAAATGAGCAGTTCTTC
few	TRBD1	TRBJ2-7	TRBV15	CATSTEGQGMKSYEQYF	TGTGCCACCAGCACCGAGGGACAGGGGATGAAATCCTACGAGCAGTACTTC
-	-	TRBJ2-7	TRBV23-1	CASSLTGHPGPYEQYF	TGCGCCAGCAGTCTCACTGGACACCCCGGACCTTACGAGCAGTACTTC
-	TRBD2	TRBJ2-1	TRBV20-1	CSARELAGEYNEQFF	TGCAGTGCTAGAGAGCTAGCGGGAGAGTACAATGAGCAGTTCTTC
few	-	TRBJ2-7	TRBV12-3/TRBV12-4	CASSLRQGTYEQYF	TGTGCCAGCAGTTTAAGGCAGGGAACCTACGAGCAGTACTTC
few	-	TRBJ2-3	TRBV7-8	CASSSRGGTDTQYF	TGTGCCAGCAGTTCCAGGGGGGGGACAGATACGCAGTATTTT
-	-	TRBJ2-5	TRBV28	CASSFWSGTYALDQETQYF	TGTGCCAGCAGTTTTTGGTCGGGGACATATGCCCTCGACCAAGAGACCCAGTACTTC
many	TRBD2	TRBJ2-1	TRBV10-3	CAITSTSGAYNEQFF	TGTGCCATCACCTCTACTAGCGGAGCCTACAATGAGCAGTTCTTC
-	TRBD1	TRBJ2-3	TRBV29-1	CAAGGKDTQYF	TGCGCTGCAGGGGGCAAAGATACGCAGTATTTT
-	-	TRBJ2-6	TRBV6-1	CASSEGVGANVLTF	TGTGCCAGCAGTGAAGGGGTGGGGGCCAACGTCCTGACTTTC
many	-	TRBJ2-3	TRBV27	CASRDGPDTQYF	TGTGCCAGCCGGGATGGGCCAGATACGCAGTATTTT
-	TRBD1	TRBJ2-1	TRBV7-9	CASSLVNGGQGDNEQFF	TGTGCCAGCAGCTTAGTAAATGGGGGACAGGGGGACAATGAGCAGTTCTTC
-	-	TRBJ2-3	TRBV7-9	CASSDPPRRLTDTQYF	TGTGCCAGCAGCGACCCGCCCCGGCGGTTGACAGATACGCAGTATTTT
-	TRBD1	TRBJ2-3	TRBV5-1	CASSFSRGLIDTQYF	TGCGCCAGCAGCTTTTCCAGGGGGCTGATAGATACGCAGTATTTT
-	TRBD2	TRBJ2-7	TRBV7-9	CASSLGPSGSYEQYF	TGTGCCAGCAGCTTAGGTCCTAGCGGGAGCTACGAGCAGTACTTC
many	-	TRBJ2-7	TRBV5-6	CASSLGTGNYEQYF	TGTGCCAGCAGCTTGGGGACTGGGAACTACGAGCAGTACTTC
few	-	TRBJ2-1	TRBV7-9	CASSLAQSRSIYEQFF	TGTGCCAGCAGCTTAGCGCAGTCCAGGTCCATCTATGAGCAGTTCTTC
many	TRBD2	TRBJ2-1	TRBV29-1	CSVAGGMNEQFF	TGCAGCGTAGCGGGAGGTATGAATGAGCAGTTCTTC
few	-	TRBJ2-3	TRBV7-9	CASSSWNGSLLDTQYF	TGTGCCAGCAGCTCGTGGAACGGATCATTGTTAGATACGCAGTATTTT
few	-	TRBJ2-1	TRBV20-1	CSAPSLDSYNEQFF	TGCAGTGCTCCATCTCTCGACAGTTACAATGAGCAGTTCTTC
many	TRBD2	TRBJ2-1	TRBV2	CASSVPSGGAHEQFF	TGTGCCAGCAGTGTTCCTAGCGGGGGGGCCCATGAGCAGTTCTTC
-	TRBD1	TRBJ2-7	TRBV6-5	CASSYYRQGRVEQYF	TGTGCCAGCAGTTACTATAGACAGGGTAGGGTCGAGCAGTACTTC
-	-	TRBJ2-5	TRBV12-3/TRBV12-4	CASSQAVARETQYF	TGTGCCAGCAGCCAGGCGGTAGCGCGGGAGACCCAGTACTTC